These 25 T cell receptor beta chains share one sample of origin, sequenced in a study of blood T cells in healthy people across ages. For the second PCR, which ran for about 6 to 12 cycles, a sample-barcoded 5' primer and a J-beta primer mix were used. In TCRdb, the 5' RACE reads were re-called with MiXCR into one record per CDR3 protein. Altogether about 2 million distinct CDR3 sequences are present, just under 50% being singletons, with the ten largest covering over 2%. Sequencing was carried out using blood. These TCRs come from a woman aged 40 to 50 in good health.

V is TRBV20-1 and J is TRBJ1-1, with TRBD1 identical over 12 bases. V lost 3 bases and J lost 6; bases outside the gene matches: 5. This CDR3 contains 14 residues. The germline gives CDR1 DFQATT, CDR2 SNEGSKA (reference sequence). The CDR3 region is CSARRDRGLSEAFF. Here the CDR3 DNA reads TGCAGTGCTAGGAGGGACAGGGGGCTTTCTGAAGCTTTCTTT.

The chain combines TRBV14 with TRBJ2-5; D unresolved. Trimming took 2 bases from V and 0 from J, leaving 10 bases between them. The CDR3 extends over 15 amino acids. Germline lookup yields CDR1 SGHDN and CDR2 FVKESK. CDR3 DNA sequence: TGTGCCAGCAGCCAACACACGGGCTACCAAGAGACCCAGTACTTC. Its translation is CASSQHTGYQETQYF.

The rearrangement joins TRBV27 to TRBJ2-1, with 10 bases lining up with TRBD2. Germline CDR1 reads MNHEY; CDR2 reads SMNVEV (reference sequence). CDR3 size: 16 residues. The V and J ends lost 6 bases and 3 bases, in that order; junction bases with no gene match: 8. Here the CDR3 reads CASSGLADVNYNEQFF. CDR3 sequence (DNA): TGTGCCAGCAGCGGACTAGCGGATGTTAACTACAATGAGCAGTTCTTC.

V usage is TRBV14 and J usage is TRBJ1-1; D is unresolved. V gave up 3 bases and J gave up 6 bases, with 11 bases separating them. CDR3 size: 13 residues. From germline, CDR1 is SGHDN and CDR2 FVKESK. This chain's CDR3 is CASSQYKGSEAFF. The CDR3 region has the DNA TGTGCCAGCAGCCAGTATAAGGGATCTGAAGCTTTCTTT.

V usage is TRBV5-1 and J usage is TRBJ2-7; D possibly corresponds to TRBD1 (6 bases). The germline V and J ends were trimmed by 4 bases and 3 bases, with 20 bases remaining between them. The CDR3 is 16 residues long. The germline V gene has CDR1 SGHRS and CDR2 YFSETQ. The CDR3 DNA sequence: TGCGCCAGCAGCCCCCCCGGGACACATGAACTCTACGAGCAGTACTTC. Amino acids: CASSPPGTHELYEQYF.

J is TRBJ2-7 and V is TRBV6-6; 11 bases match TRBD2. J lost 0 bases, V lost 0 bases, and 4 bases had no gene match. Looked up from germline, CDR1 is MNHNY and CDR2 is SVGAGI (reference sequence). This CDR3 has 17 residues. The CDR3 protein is CASSYSLTSGASYEQYF. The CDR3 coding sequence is TGTGCCAGCAGTTACTCGCTGACTAGCGGGGCCTCCTACGAGCAGTACTTC.

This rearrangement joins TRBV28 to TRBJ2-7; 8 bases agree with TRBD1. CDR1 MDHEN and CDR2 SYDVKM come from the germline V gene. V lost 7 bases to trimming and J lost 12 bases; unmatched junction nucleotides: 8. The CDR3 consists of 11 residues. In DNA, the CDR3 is TGTGCCAGCACCGGGACAGGTACAGGGTACTTC. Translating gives CASTGTGTGYF. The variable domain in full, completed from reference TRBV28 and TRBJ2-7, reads DVKVTQSSRYLVKRTGEKVFLECVQDMDHENMFWYRQDPGLGLRLIYFSYDVKMKEKGDIPEGYSVSREKKERFSLILESASTNQTSMYLCASTGTGTGYFGPGTRLTVT.

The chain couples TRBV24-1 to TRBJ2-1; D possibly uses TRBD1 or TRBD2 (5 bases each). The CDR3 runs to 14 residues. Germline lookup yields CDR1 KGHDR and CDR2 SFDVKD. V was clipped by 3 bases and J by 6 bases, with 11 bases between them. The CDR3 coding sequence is TGTGCCACCAGTGATCCTGGGACCACCAATGAGCAGTTCTTC. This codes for CATSDPGTTNEQFF.

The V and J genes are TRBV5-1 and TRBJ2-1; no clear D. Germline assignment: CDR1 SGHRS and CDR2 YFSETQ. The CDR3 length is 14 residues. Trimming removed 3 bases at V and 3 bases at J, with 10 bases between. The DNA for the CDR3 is TGCGCCAGCAGCTCCGAAGGGTACTACAATGAGCAGTTCTTC. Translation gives CASSSEGYYNEQFF. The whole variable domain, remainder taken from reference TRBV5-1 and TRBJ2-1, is KAGVTQTPRYLIKTRGQQVTLSCSPISGHRSVSWYQQTPGQGLQFLFEYFSETQRNKGNFPGRFSGRQFSNSRSEMNVSTLELGDSALYLCASSSEGYYNEQFFGPGTRLTVL.

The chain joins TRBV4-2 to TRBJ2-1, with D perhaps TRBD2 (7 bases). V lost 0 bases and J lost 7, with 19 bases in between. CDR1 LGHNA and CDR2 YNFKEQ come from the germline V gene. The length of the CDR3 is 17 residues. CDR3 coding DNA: TGTGCCAGCAGCCAAGATCCGAGGGGGGGGGCGTCGAATGAGCAGTTCTTC. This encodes CASSQDPRGGASNEQFF.

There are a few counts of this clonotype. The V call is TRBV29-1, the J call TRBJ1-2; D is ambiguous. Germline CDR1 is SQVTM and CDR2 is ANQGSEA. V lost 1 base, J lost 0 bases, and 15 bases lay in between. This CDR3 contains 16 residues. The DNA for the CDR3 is TGCAGCGTTGAAGGGTCTCCGGGCCTTGCTAACTATGGCTACACCTTC. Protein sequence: CSVEGSPGLANYGYTF.

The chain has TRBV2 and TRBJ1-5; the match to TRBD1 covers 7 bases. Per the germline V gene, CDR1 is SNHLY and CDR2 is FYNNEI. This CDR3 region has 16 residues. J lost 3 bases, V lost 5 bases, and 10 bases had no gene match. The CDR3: CASSTTGTASNQPQHF. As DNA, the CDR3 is TGTGCCAGCAGTACTACCGGGACAGCCTCCAATCAGCCCCAGCATTTT.

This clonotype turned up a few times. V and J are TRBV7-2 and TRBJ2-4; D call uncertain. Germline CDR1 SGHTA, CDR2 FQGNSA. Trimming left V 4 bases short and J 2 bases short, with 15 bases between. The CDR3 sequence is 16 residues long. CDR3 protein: CASSSAPVGTKNIQYF. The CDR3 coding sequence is TGTGCCAGCAGCTCCGCCCCCGTGGGGACCAAAAACATTCAGTACTTC. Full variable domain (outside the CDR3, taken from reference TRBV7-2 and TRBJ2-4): GAGVSQSPSNKVTEKGKDVELRCDPISGHTALYWYRQSLGQGLEFLIYFQGNSAPDKSGLPSDRFSAERTGGSVSTLTIQRTQQEDSAVYLCASSSAPVGTKNIQYFGAGTRLSVL.

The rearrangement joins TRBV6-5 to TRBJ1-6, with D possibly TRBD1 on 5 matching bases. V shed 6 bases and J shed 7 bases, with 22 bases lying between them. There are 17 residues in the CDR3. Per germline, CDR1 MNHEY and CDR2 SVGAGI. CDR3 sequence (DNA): TGTGCCAGCAGCCTTTTGCGCTGGGGGGTTACAAATTCACCCCTCCACTTT. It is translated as CASSLLRWGVTNSPLHF.

The CDR3 protein is CASSLAYGVETQYF. CDR3 nucleotides: TGTGCCAGCAGTTTAGCGTATGGGGTGGAGACCCAGTACTTC. The V call is TRBV12-3 or TRBV12-4, the J call TRBJ2-5; D uncertain. The CDR3 loop spans 14 amino acids. Trimming left V 0 bases short and J 5 bases short, with 10 bases between.

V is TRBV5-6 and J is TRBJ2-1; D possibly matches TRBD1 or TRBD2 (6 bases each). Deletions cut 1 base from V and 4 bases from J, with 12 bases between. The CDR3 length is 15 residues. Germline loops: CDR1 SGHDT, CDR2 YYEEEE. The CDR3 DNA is TGTGCCAGCAGCTTGCACGGGGGCCCTTACAATGAGCAGTTCTTC. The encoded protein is CASSLHGGPYNEQFF.

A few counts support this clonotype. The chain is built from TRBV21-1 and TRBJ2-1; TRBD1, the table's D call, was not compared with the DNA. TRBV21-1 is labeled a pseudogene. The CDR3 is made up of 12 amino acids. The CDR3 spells CARDRPGYEQFF. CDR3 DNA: TGTGCCAGGGACAGGCCGGGCTATGAGCAGTTCTTC.

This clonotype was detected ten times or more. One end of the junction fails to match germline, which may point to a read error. CDR3 DNA: TGTGCCAGCAGTCCGGGACAGGGGGTCTATGGCTACACCTTC. Amino acids: CASSPGQGVYGYTF. The chain is built from TRBV4-3 and TRBJ1-2; 11 bases are shared with TRBD1. The CDR3 has 14 amino acids. The germline CDR1 and CDR2 sequences are LGHNA and YSLEER.

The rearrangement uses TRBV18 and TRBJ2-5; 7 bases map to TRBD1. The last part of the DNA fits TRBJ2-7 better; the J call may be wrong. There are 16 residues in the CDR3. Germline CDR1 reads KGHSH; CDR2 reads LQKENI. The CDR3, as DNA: TGTGCCAGCTCACCACCGAACAGGGGCAAGAACTACGAGCAGTACTTC. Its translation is CASSPPNRGKNYEQYF.

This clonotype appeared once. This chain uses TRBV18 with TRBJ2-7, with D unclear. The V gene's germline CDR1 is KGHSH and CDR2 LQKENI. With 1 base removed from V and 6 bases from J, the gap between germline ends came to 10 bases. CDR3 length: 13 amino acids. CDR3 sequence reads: CASSPLQEGEQYF. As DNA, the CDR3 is TGTGCCAGCTCACCACTCCAAGAAGGCGAGCAGTACTTC.

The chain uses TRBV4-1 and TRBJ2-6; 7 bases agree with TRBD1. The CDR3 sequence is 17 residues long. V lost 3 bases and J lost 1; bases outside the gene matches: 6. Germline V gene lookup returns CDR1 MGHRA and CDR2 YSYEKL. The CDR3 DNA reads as TGCGCCAGCAGCCATCAGGGGGTAGTTTCTGGGGCCAACGTCCTGACTTTC. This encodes CASSHQGVVSGANVLTF.

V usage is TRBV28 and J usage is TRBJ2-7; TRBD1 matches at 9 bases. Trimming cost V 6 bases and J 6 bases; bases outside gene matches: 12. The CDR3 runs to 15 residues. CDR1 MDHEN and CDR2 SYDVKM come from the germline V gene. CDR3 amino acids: CASRQSGTGKFEQYF. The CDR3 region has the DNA TGTGCCAGCAGACAATCCGGGACAGGGAAGTTCGAGCAGTACTTC.

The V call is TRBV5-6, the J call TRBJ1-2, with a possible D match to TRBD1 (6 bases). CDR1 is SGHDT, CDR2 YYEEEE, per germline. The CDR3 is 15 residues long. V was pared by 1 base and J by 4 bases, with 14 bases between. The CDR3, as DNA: TGTGCCAGCAGCTTGCAGGGGATAGAGGTCTATGGCTACACCTTC. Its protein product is CASSLQGIEVYGYTF. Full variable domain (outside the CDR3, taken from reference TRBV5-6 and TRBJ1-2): DAGVTQSPTHLIKTRGQQVTLRCSPKSGHDTVSWYQQALGQGPQFIFQYYEEEERQRGNFPDRFSGHQFPNYSSELNVNALLLGDSALYLCASSLQGIEVYGYTFGSGTRLTVV.

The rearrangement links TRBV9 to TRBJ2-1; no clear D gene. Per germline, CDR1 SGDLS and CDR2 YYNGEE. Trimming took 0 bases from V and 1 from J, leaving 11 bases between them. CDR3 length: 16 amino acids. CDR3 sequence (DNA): TGTGCCAGCAGCGTAGTTGTAGGCGATTCCTACAATGAGCAGTTCTTC. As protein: CASSVVVGDSYNEQFF.

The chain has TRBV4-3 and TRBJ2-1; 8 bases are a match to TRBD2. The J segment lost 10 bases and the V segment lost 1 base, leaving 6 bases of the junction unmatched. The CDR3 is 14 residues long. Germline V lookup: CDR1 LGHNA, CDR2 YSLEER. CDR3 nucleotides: TGCGCCAGCAGCCAAGGCGGGGGGATACTAGAGCAGTTCTTC. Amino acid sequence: CASSQGGGILEQFF.